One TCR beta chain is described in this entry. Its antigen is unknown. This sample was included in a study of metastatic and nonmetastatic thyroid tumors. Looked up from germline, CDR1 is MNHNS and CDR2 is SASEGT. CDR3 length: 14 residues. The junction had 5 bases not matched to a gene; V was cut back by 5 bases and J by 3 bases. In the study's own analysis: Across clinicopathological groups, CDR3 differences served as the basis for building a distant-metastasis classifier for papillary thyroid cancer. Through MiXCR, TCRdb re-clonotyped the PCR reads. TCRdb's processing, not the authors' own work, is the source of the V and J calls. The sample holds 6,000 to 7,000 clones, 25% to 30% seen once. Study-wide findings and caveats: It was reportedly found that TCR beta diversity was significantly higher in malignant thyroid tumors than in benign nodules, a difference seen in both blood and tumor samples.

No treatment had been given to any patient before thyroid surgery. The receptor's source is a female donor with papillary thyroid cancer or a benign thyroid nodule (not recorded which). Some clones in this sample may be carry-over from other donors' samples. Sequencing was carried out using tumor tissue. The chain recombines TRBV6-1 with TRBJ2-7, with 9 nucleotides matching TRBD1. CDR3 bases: TGTGCCAGCAGTAGGGACAGGGACGACTACGAGCAGTACTTC. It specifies CASSRDRDDYEQYF.